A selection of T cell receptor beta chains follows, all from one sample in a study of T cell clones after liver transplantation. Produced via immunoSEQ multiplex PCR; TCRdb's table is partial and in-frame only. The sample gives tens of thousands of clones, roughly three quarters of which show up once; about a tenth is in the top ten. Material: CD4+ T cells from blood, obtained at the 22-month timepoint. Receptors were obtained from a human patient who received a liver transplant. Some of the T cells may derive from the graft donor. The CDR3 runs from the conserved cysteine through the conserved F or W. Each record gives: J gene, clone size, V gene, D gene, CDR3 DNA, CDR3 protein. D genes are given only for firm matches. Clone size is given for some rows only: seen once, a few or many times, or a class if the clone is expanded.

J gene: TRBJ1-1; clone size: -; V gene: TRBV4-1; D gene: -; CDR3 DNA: TGCGCCAGCAGCCGGGGGGGACACACTGAAGCTTTCTTT; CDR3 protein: CASSRGGHTEAFF
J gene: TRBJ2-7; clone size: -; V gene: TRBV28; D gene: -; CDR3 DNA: TGTGCCAGCAGTTTATCCCAGGGGAGCTCCTACGAGCAGTACTTC; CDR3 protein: CASSLSQGSSYEQYF
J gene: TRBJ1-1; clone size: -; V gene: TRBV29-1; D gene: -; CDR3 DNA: TGCAGCGTCGGGACTTACCAGAACACTGAAGCTTTCTTT; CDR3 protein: CSVGTYQNTEAFF
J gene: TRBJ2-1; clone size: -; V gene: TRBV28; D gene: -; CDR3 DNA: TGTGCCAGCAGTTTTCCCAGCGGGCGGGGTGAGCAGTTCTTC; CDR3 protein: CASSFPSGRGEQFF
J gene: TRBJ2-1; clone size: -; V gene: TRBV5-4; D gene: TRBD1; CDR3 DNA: TGTGCCAGCAGCTTAGGGACAGGGAGGGTCAATGAGCAGTTCTTC; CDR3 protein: CASSLGTGRVNEQFF
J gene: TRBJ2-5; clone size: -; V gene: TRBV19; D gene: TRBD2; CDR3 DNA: TGTGCCAGTAGTATGACTAGCGGGGGTAAGACCCAGTACTTC; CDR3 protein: CASSMTSGGKTQYF
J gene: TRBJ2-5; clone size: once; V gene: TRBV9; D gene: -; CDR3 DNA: TGTGCCAGCAGCGCCGTGATGGTAGGGGGTCAAGAGACCCAGTACTTC; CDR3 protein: CASSAVMVGGQETQYF
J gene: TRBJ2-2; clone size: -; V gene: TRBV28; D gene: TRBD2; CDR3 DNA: TGTGCCAGCAGTCCGGGGGGGGCGAACACCGGGGAGCTGTTTTTT; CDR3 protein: CASSPGGANTGELFF
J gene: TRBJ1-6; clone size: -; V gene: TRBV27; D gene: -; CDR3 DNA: TGTGCCAGCAGTTTATCATCTCGGAGCTCCTATAATTCACCCCTCCACTTT; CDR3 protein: CASSLSSRSSYNSPLHF
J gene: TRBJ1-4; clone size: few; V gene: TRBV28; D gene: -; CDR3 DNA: TGTGCCAGCGAAGCGCCCGGTGACCCAACTAATGAAAAACTGTTTTTT; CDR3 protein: CASEAPGDPTNEKLFF
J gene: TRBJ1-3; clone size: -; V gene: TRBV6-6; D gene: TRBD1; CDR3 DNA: TGTGCCACCTCAGACAGGGGGAGAAACACCATATATTTT; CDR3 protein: CATSDRGRNTIYF
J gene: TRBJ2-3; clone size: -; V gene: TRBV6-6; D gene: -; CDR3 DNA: TGTGCCAGCAGTTACGCCGGGGGCGCAGATACGCAGTATTTT; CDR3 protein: CASSYAGGADTQYF
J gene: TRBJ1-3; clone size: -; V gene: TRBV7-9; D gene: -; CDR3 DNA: TGTGCCAGCAGCTCCAGGACAGACGGCACCATATATTTT; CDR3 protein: CASSSRTDGTIYF